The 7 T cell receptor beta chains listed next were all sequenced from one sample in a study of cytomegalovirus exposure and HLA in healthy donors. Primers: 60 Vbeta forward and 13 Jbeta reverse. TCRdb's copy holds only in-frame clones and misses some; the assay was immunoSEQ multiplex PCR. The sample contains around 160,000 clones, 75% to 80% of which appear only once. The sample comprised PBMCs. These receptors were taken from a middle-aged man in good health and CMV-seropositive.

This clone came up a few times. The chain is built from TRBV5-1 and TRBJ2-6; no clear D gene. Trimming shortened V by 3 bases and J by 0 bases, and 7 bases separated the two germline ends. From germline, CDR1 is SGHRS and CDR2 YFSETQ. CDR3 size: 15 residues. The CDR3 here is CASSSLLSGANVLTF. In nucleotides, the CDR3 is TGCGCCAGCAGCTCCCTCCTCTCTGGGGCCAACGTCCTGACTTTC.

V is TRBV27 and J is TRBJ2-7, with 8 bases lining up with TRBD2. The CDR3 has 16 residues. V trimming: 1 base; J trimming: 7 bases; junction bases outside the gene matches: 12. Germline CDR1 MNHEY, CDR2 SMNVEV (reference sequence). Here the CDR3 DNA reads TGTGCCAGCAGTTTATTAGGCGGGAGGCCTACTAGGGAGCAGTACTTC. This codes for CASSLLGGRPTREQYF.

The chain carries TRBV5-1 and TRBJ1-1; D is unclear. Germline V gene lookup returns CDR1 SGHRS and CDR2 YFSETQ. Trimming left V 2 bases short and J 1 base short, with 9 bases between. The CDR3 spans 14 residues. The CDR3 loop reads CASSFGTGNTEAFF. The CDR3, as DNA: TGCGCCAGCAGCTTCGGAACGGGGAACACTGAAGCTTTCTTT.

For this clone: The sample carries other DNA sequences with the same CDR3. The CDR3 sequence is CASSLAASGLYNEQFF. DNA of the CDR3: TGCGCCAGCAGCTTGGCTGCTAGCGGACTCTACAATGAGCAGTTCTTC. The gene calls are TRBV5-1 and TRBJ2-1; 7 bases align to TRBD2. The length of the CDR3 is 16 residues. V trimming: 0 bases; J trimming: 3 bases; junction bases outside the gene matches: 6. CDR1 is SGHRS and CDR2 is YFSETQ in the germline V gene.

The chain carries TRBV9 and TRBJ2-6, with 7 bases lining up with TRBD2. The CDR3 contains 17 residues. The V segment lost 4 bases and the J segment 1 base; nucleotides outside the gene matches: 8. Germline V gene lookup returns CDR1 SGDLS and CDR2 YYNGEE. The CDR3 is CASSPPGGGSGANVLTF. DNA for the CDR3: TGTGCCAGCAGCCCCCCGGGAGGTGGGTCTGGGGCCAACGTCCTGACTTTC.

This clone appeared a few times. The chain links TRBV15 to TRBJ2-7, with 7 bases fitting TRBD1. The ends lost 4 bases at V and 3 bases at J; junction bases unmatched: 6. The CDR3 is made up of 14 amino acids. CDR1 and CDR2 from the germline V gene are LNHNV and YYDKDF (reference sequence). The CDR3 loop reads CATSKGRDSYEQYF. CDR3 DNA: TGTGCCACCAGCAAAGGCCGGGACAGCTACGAGCAGTACTTC. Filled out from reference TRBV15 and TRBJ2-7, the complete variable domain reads DAMVIQNPRYQVTQFGKPVTLSCSQTLNHNVMYWYQQKSSQAPKLLFHYYDKDFNNEADTPDNFQSRRPNTSFCFLDIRSPGLGDTAMYLCATSKGRDSYEQYFGPGTRLTVT.

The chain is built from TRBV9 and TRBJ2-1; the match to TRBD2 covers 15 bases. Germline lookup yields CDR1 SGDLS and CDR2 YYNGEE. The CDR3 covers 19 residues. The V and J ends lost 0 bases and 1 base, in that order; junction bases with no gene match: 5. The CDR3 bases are TGTGCCAGCAGCGTAGAGGGACTAGCGGGAGGCACGTCCTACAATGAGCAGTTCTTC. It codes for CASSVEGLAGGTSYNEQFF.